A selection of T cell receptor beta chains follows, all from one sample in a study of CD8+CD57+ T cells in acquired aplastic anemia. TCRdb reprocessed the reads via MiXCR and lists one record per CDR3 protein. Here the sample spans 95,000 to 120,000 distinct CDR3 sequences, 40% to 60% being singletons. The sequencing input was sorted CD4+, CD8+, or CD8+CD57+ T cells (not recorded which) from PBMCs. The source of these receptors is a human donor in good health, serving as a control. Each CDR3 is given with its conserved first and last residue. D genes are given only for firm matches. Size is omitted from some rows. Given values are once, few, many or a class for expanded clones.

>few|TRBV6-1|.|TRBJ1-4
CASSRGVVPTSEKLFF
TGTGCCAGCAGTCGAGGAGTCGTCCCTACGAGTGAAAAACTGTTTTTT
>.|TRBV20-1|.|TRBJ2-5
CSARDLGNTETQYF
TGCAGTGCTAGAGATCTGGGGAATACGGAGACCCAGTACTTC
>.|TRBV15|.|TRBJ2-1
CATSRGDPSYPNEQFF
TGTGCCACCAGCAGAGGTGACCCAAGCTACCCCAATGAGCAGTTCTTC
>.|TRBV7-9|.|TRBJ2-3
CASSLKAIEQYF
TGTGCCAGCAGCTTAAAGGCGATAGAGCAGTATTTT
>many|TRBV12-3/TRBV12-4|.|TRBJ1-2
CASSFVSHYGYTF
TGTGCCAGCAGTTTTGTCAGCCACTATGGCTACACCTTC
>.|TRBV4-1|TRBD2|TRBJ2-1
CASSHPGKSGRALNEQFF
TGCGCCAGCAGCCACCCAGGAAAGAGCGGGAGGGCGCTCAATGAGCAGTTCTTC
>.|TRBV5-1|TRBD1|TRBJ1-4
CASRRQGTGEKLFF
TGCGCCAGCAGGAGACAGGGTACGGGTGAAAAACTGTTTTTT
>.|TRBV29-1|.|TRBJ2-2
CSVPGYTGELFF
TGCAGCGTTCCAGGTTACACCGGGGAGCTGTTTTTT
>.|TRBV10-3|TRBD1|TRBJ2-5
CAISEYGQGMETQYF
TGTGCCATCAGTGAGTACGGACAGGGGATGGAGACCCAGTACTTC
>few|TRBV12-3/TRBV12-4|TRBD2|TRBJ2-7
CASSTSEPYEQYF
TGTGCCAGCAGCACTAGCGAACCCTACGAGCAGTACTTC
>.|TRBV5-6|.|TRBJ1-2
CASSLRGGSYGYTF
TGTGCCAGCAGCCTAAGGGGGGGCTCCTATGGCTACACCTTC
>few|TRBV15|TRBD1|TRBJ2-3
CATSIGQGSFTDTQYF
TGTGCCACCAGCATCGGACAGGGATCTTTCACAGATACGCAGTATTTT
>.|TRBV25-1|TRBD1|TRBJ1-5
CASSEGQMSNQPQHF
TGTGCCAGCAGTGAGGGACAGATGAGCAATCAGCCCCAGCATTTT
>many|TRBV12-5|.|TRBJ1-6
CASGLEGDGSPLHF
TGTGCTAGTGGTTTGGAAGGGGATGGATCACCCCTCCACTTT
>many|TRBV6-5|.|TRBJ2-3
CASMVAPSTDTQYF
TGTGCCAGCATGGTGGCTCCTAGCACAGATACGCAGTATTTT
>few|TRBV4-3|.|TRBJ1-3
CASSQVRGLSGNTIYF
TGCGCCAGCAGCCAAGTGAGGGGACTCTCTGGAAACACCATATATTTT
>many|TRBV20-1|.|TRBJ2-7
CSASRLATFGEQYF
TGCAGTGCTAGTCGGCTAGCGACATTTGGCGAGCAGTACTTC